These T cell receptor beta chains were read from a single sample in a study of blood T cell repertoires in COVID-19. Assay used: immunoSEQ multiplex PCR; TCRdb lists only in-frame clones, some missing. The sample includes some 74,000 clones, approximately 81% seen only once; the top ten take 4.8%. The sample consisted of peripheral blood. The receptors derive from a woman older than 75 with active or convalescent COVID-19. The CDR3 runs from the conserved cysteine through the conserved F or W. A D gene is named only where the DNA matches it firmly. Part of the rows lack a size; the others show once, few, many or a class for expanded clones.

clone_size	v_call	j_call	d_call	cdr3_nt	cdr3_aa
.	TRBV4-3	TRBJ1-4	TRBD1	TGCGCCAGCAGCCTTAGATACGGACAGGGCGGGGAAAAACTGTTTTTT	CASSLRYGQGGEKLFF
.	TRBV7-6	TRBJ1-2	TRBD1	TGTGCCAGCAGCTTAGAGGCAGGGGGCGAGGGCTATGGCTACACCTTC	CASSLEAGGEGYGYTF
.	TRBV19	TRBJ2-1	TRBD2	TGTGCCAGTAGTATGCTGTCTAGCGGGAGGAATGAGCAGTTCTTC	CASSMLSSGRNEQFF
.	TRBV5-1	TRBJ2-1	TRBD2	TGCGCCAGCAGCCTAAGCGGGGGCGTATACAATGAGCAGTTCTTC	CASSLSGGVYNEQFF
once	TRBV28	TRBJ1-4	TRBD1	TGTGCCAGCAGTTTAGTGGGGGCAGGGGGGGAAAAACTGTTTTTT	CASSLVGAGGEKLFF
.	TRBV3-1/TRBV3-2	TRBJ2-7	.	TGTGCCAGCAGCCAAGATTTCCGGTCCTCCTACGAGCAGTACTTC	CASSQDFRSSYEQYF
.	TRBV7-2	TRBJ2-1	.	TGTGCCAGCAGCTTAGACAGGAGCAATGAGCAGTTCTTC	CASSLDRSNEQFF
.	TRBV5-1	TRBJ1-5	.	TGCGCCAGCAGCCCGGGGGGCACGGGACGGAGAAATCAGCCCCAGCATTTT	CASSPGGTGRRNQPQHF
few	TRBV28	TRBJ1-5	.	TGTGCCAGCTGGGGACTTAATCAGCCCCAGCATTTT	CASWGLNQPQHF
once	TRBV30	TRBJ2-7	.	TGTGCCTGGATGAAGCGACTAGGCAACGAGCAGTACTTC	CAWMKRLGNEQYF
.	TRBV4-2	TRBJ2-5	.	TGTGCCAGCAGCCAAGAATTAGCAGGGTTCCAAGAGACCCAGTACTTC	CASSQELAGFQETQYF
.	TRBV25-1	TRBJ2-1	TRBD2	TGTGCCAGCAGAATTAGCGGGAGAATCAATGAGCAGTTCTTC	CASRISGRINEQFF
.	TRBV4-1	TRBJ1-5	TRBD1	TGCGCCAGCAGCCATCCGACAGGGGGAATATTCGATAGCAATCAGCCCCAGCATTTT	CASSHPTGGIFDSNQPQHF
few	TRBV19	TRBJ1-4	.	TGTGCCAGTAGAAAGCAGGGTCGAGCTAATGAAAAACTGTTTTTT	CASRKQGRANEKLFF
.	TRBV28	TRBJ1-1	.	TGTGCCAGCAGATCAGGAGGAGGGAACACTGAAGCTTTCTTT	CASRSGGGNTEAFF
.	TRBV14	TRBJ2-3	.	TGTGCCAGCAGCCAAGATCGGTCGGAGGGTACGCAGTATTTT	CASSQDRSEGTQYF
.	TRBV11-2	TRBJ1-2	.	TGTGCCAGCAGCTTAGATGGTCGGTATGGCTACACCTTC	CASSLDGRYGYTF
.	TRBV4-1	TRBJ1-1	TRBD1	TGCGCCAGCAGAAAAGGAGAGGGTGGGACAGGGGGAGCTTTCTTT	CASRKGEGGTGGAFF
.	TRBV19	TRBJ1-6	TRBD1	TGTGCCAGTAGTCGTCGACAGGGGGATTCACCCCTCCACTTT	CASSRRQGDSPLHF
.	TRBV2	TRBJ1-4	TRBD1	TGTGCCAGCAGTGAGATACAGGGGAATGAAAAACTGTTTTTT	CASSEIQGNEKLFF
once	TRBV4-2	TRBJ1-2	.	TGTGCCAGCAGCCAAGCCGGTTATGGCTACACCTTC	CASSQAGYGYTF
.	TRBV18	TRBJ2-1	TRBD2	TGTGCCAGCTCACCCCTTAGTATGGTTGCGGGGGTATTAGCGGGAGAGCAGTTCTTC	CASSPLSMVAGVLAGEQFF
.	TRBV25-1	TRBJ2-3	.	TGTGCCAGCAGTGTAGCGGCGACTAGCACAGATACGCAGTATTTT	CASSVAATSTDTQYF
few	TRBV19	TRBJ1-2	.	TGTGCCAGTAGTATACTGGGGGGATTCTATGGCTACACCTTC	CASSILGGFYGYTF
.	TRBV7-2	TRBJ2-7	.	TGTGCCAGCAGCTTAGAAGCGGGTTATTTGTACGAGCAGTACTTC	CASSLEAGYLYEQYF
few	TRBV27	TRBJ2-3	TRBD2	TGTGCCAGCAGAATAAGCGGGGGGGCCTCAGATACGCAGTATTTT	CASRISGGASDTQYF
.	TRBV28	TRBJ1-4	.	TGTGCCAGCAGAACCTACAGGGTTTCTAATGAAAAACTGTTTTTT	CASRTYRVSNEKLFF
.	TRBV10-1	TRBJ1-4	.	TGCGCCAGCAGTGGTGGAGGAACTAATGAAAAACTGTTTTTT	CASSGGGTNEKLFF
.	TRBV18	TRBJ2-5	.	TGTGCCAGCTCACCACAAATTGCGAGTACGGAGACCCAGTACTTC	CASSPQIASTETQYF
.	TRBV7-2	TRBJ2-2	.	TGTGCCAGCAGCTTTTCGGGGTCCGGGGAGCTGTTTTTT	CASSFSGSGELFF
.	TRBV13	TRBJ2-6	TRBD1	TGTGCCAGCAGTGGTGACAGGGCTGGGGCCAACGTCCTGACTTTC	CASSGDRAGANVLTF
.	TRBV10-3	TRBJ2-7	TRBD1	TGTGCCATCAGAGGGACAGGGGGCTACGAGCAGTACTTC	CAIRGTGGYEQYF
.	TRBV7-2	TRBJ1-5	.	TGTGCCAGCAGCTTAGACTCCTCGGGGCCCCAGCATTTT	CASSLDSSGPQHF
few	TRBV6-5	TRBJ1-3	TRBD1	TGTGCCAGCAGTTACTCCCCCGGGACAGGGGACGCCACCATATATTTT	CASSYSPGTGDATIYF
few	TRBV27	TRBJ2-1	TRBD2	TGTGCCAGCAGTTCGAATTACGTAACTAGCGGGAAGGCCTACAATGAGCAGTTCTTC	CASSSNYVTSGKAYNEQFF
.	TRBV28	TRBJ2-2	.	TGTGCCAGCAGTTTAAATCGGGCGGGCACCGGGGAGCTGTTTTTT	CASSLNRAGTGELFF
.	TRBV6-5	TRBJ2-5	.	TGTGCCAGCAGGACCGTACGCGGGAAAGAGACCCAGTACTTC	CASRTVRGKETQYF
.	TRBV4-1	TRBJ1-2	TRBD1	TGCGCCAGCAGCCAAGCACAGGGGGGAAACTATGGCTACACCTTC	CASSQAQGGNYGYTF
.	TRBV19	TRBJ2-2	TRBD2	TGTGCCAGTAGTAGGGCTGGGACTAGCGGCACCGGGGAGCTGTTTTTT	CASSRAGTSGTGELFF
.	TRBV6-5	TRBJ1-5	.	TGTGCCAGCAGCACAGGGCCCAATCAGCCCCAGCATTTT	CASSTGPNQPQHF
.	TRBV19	TRBJ1-1	.	TGTGCCAGTAGTCGGCCCGGGACTGCGAACACTGAAGCTTTCTTT	CASSRPGTANTEAFF
.	TRBV18	TRBJ2-5	TRBD1	TGTGCCAGCTCGCCCGGACAGGGAATAGAGACCCAGTACTTC	CASSPGQGIETQYF
few	TRBV2	TRBJ2-5	TRBD2	TGTGCCAGCCGAAGCGGGAGAGTTGGTTTAGAGACCCAGTACTTC	CASRSGRVGLETQYF
.	TRBV6-2/TRBV6-3	TRBJ1-5	TRBD1	TGTGCCAGCAGTTACTCGACGACAGGGAACCAGCCCCAGCATTTT	CASSYSTTGNQPQHF
.	TRBV10-3	TRBJ2-7	.	TGTGCCATCAGTGAGTTATCTGGGAGTCGTACTTACGAGCAGTACTTC	CAISELSGSRTYEQYF
.	TRBV6-5	TRBJ2-7	TRBD1	TGTGCCAGCAGTTTCCGTTTGACAGGGGCCTACGAGCAGTACTTC	CASSFRLTGAYEQYF
once	TRBV5-1	TRBJ1-4	TRBD1	TGCGCCAGCAGCTTGACAGGGGGCTTGGCTAATGAAAAACTGTTTTTT	CASSLTGGLANEKLFF
many	TRBV7-2	TRBJ2-7	TRBD2	TGTGCCAGCAGCTTCAAGCGGGGGATCTACGAGCAGTACTTC	CASSFKRGIYEQYF
.	TRBV6-5	TRBJ1-1	TRBD1	TGTGCCAGCAGGCGGGGACAGTTGAACACTGAAGCTTTCTTT	CASRRGQLNTEAFF
once	TRBV9	TRBJ2-5	TRBD1	TGTGCCAGCAGCGTTGGGACAGCGACGTACGAGACCCAGTACTTC	CASSVGTATYETQYF
many	TRBV6-5	TRBJ2-7	TRBD2	TGTGCCAGCAGTTACCGGCGGGAGGGTACCTACGAGCAGTACTTC	CASSYRREGTYEQYF
.	TRBV7-9	TRBJ1-4	TRBD1	TGTGCCAGCAGCGGACGGGGACAGTCTAATGAAAAACTGTTTTTT	CASSGRGQSNEKLFF
.	TRBV7-3	TRBJ2-1	TRBD2	TGTGCCAGCAGCCGACGACCTAGCGGGGGATCCTACAATGAGCAGTTCTTC	CASSRRPSGGSYNEQFF
.	TRBV9	TRBJ2-7	.	TGTGCCAGCAGCCCGCGACTGGAGGGCCTCTACGAGCAGTACTTC	CASSPRLEGLYEQYF